The rows below give T cell receptor beta chains drawn from one sample of a study of blood T cell repertoires in COVID-19. Only in-frame clones appear in the TCRdb table, and some are missing; sequencing was by immunoSEQ multiplex PCR. The repertoire holds around 310,000 clones, with roughly 89% as singletons. Material for sequencing was peripheral blood. Every receptor here comes from a middle-aged woman with COVID-19, enrolled during active disease. Each CDR3 is given with its conserved first and last residue. Each record gives: V gene, J gene, clone size, D gene, CDR3 protein, CDR3 DNA. D genes are given only for firm matches. Clone size is stated in some rows and not others, as once, few, many or a class when expanded.

>TRBV5-6|TRBJ2-7|-|TRBD2
CASSLVPSGRGEQYF
TGTGCCAGCAGCTTGGTTCCTAGCGGGAGGGGCGAGCAGTACTTC
>TRBV28|TRBJ2-2|-|TRBD2
CASSPPLTGLADGELFF
TGTGCCAGCAGCCCCCCCCTTACGGGACTAGCCGACGGGGAGCTGTTTTTT
>TRBV30|TRBJ2-3|-|TRBD2
CAWSPGTSGRGNTQYF
TGTGCCTGGAGTCCCGGGACTAGCGGGAGGGGAAATACGCAGTATTTT
>TRBV10-3|TRBJ2-2|-|-
CAISGGAGLAGELFF
TGTGCCATCAGTGGTGGGGCGGGACTGGCCGGGGAGCTGTTTTTT
>TRBV30|TRBJ2-7|-|-
CAWSGRYEQYF
TGTGCCTGGAGTGGTAGATACGAGCAGTACTTC
>TRBV6-2/TRBV6-3|TRBJ2-7|-|-
CASSQWGGNEQYF
TGTGCCAGCAGCCAATGGGGGGGCAACGAGCAGTACTTC
>TRBV15|TRBJ2-7|-|-
CATSRDLTGSSYEQYF
TGTGCCACCAGCAGAGATCTTACGGGAAGCTCCTACGAGCAGTACTTC
>TRBV7-2|TRBJ2-7|-|TRBD2
CASSYLGGASGYEQYF
TGTGCCAGCAGCTACTTAGGTGGGGCTAGCGGCTACGAGCAGTACTTC
>TRBV9|TRBJ1-2|-|-
CASSVGWTPSAGYTF
TGTGCCAGCAGCGTAGGGTGGACACCATCTGCTGGCTACACCTTC
>TRBV15|TRBJ1-5|-|TRBD1
CATGKSGGRQPQHF
TGTGCCACCGGCAAATCAGGGGGTCGGCAGCCCCAGCATTTT
>TRBV19|TRBJ2-1|-|TRBD2
CASSNLLAGVYNEQFF
TGTGCCAGTAGTAATTTGTTAGCGGGGGTCTACAATGAGCAGTTCTTC
>TRBV18|TRBJ2-1|once|-
CASSPLTSSAYNEQFF
TGTGCCAGCTCACCCCTAACTAGTTCAGCCTACAATGAGCAGTTCTTC
>TRBV7-8|TRBJ1-1|-|-
CASSSGTEAFF
TGTGCCAGCAGCTCGGGCACTGAAGCTTTCTTT
>TRBV19|TRBJ1-1|-|TRBD1
CASTRQGVNTEAFF
TGTGCCAGTACCCGACAGGGAGTAAACACTGAAGCTTTCTTT
>TRBV28|TRBJ2-3|-|-
CASSSFGAVDTQYF
TGTGCCAGCAGTTCGTTTGGTGCGGTAGATACGCAGTATTTT
>TRBV5-5|TRBJ1-1|-|-
CASSLPGDPEAFF
TGTGCCAGCAGCTTGCCAGGGGACCCTGAAGCTTTCTTT